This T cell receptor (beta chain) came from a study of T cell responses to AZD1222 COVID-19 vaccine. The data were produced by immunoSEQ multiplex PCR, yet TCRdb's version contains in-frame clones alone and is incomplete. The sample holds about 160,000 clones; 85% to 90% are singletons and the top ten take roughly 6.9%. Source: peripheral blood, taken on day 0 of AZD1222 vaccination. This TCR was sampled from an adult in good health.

The CDR3 is CASSFISLAPYEQYF. CDR3 bases: TGTGCCAGCAGTTTTATCAGTCTCGCTCCCTACGAGCAGTACTTC. V gene TRBV28 combines with J gene TRBJ2-7, with D unresolved. Looked up from germline, CDR1 is MDHEN and CDR2 is SYDVKM. The CDR3 is 15 residues long. V was shortened by 3 bases and J by 2 bases, with 14 bases between the two germline ends.